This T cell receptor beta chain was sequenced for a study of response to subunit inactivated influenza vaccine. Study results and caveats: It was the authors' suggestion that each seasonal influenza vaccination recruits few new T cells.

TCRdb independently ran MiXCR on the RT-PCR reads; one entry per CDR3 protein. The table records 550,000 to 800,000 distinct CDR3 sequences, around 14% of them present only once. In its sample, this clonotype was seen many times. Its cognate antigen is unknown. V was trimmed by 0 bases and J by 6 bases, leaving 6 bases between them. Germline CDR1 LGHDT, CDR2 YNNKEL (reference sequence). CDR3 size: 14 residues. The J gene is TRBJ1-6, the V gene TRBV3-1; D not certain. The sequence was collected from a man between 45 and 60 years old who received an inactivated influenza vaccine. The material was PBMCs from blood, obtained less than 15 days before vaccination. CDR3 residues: CASSQEQSNSPLHF. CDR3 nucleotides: TGTGCCAGCAGCCAAGAACAGTCTAATTCACCCCTCCACTTT.